A single sample gave rise to the 22 T cell receptor beta chains below, sequenced in a study of cytomegalovirus exposure and HLA in healthy donors. Primers: 60 Vbeta forward and 13 Jbeta reverse. Method: immunoSEQ multiplex PCR; TCRdb's copy keeps in-frame clones and lacks some. The table lists some 120,000 clones, approximately 80% of them singletons. Material for sequencing was PBMCs. The origin of the receptors is a woman aged 18 to 35 in good health and CMV-seronegative.

The genes are TRBV30 and TRBJ2-5; maybe TRBD1 (6 bases). The germline V and J ends were trimmed by 0 bases and 7 bases, with 15 bases remaining between them. This CDR3 is 14 amino acids long. Germline-derived CDR1 and CDR2 are GTSNPN and SVGIG (reference sequence). CDR3 in DNA: TGTGCCTGGAGTGTACTGGGGGCCCCCGGGACCCAGTACTTC. As protein: CAWSVLGAPGTQYF.

This clone was recorded only once. This sequence joins TRBV28 and TRBJ1-1; TRBD1 is a possible D gene (5 bases). Germline CDR1 and CDR2: MDHEN and SYDVKM. V was cut by 5 bases and J by 7 bases, with 14 bases left in between. The CDR3 runs to 13 residues. CDR3 sequence: CASSIPPGIEAFF. The CDR3 bases are TGTGCCAGCAGTATTCCTCCAGGGATTGAAGCTTTCTTT.

The V gene is TRBV7-2, the J gene TRBJ1-3; D is undetermined. The V end was cut by 5 bases, the J end by 5 bases, with 22 bases between. The CDR3 is 17 amino acids. Germline loops: CDR1 SGHTA, CDR2 FQGNSA. Here the CDR3 reads CASSGASSGLLRNTIYF. The CDR3 DNA reads TGTGCCAGCAGCGGCGCCTCGTCCGGACTCCTCCGAAACACCATATATTTT.

The chain combines TRBV14 with TRBJ2-1, with 9 bases aligning to TRBD1. Germline V CDR1 and CDR2: SGHDN, FVKESK. CDR3 length: 16 amino acids. The V gene end was trimmed by 3 bases and the J gene end by 6 bases; junction bases not matched to a gene: 9. The CDR3, as DNA: TGTGCCAGCAGCCACCAGGGCGGGACAGGGCGCAATGAGCAGTTCTTC. The encoded protein is CASSHQGGTGRNEQFF.

The V gene is TRBV5-1, the J gene TRBJ2-1, with D maybe TRBD2 (5 bases). Trimming removed 3 bases from V and 3 bases from J, with 13 bases in between. Germline V CDR1 and CDR2: SGHRS, YFSETQ. The CDR3 is 15 residues long. As DNA, the CDR3 is TGCGCCAGCAGCTCGGTAGCGCTATTCTACAATGAGCAGTTCTTC. Amino acids: CASSSVALFYNEQFF.

This clone appeared a few times. V gene TRBV13 combines with J gene TRBJ2-7; a possible D gene is TRBD1 (6 bases). V was shortened by 6 bases and J by 2 bases, with 11 bases between the two germline ends. This CDR3 is 13 amino acids long. Germline V gene data show CDR1 as PRHDT and CDR2 as FYEKMQ (reference sequence). The CDR3 DNA reads as TGTGCCAGCAGTAGACAGGCCACCTACGAGCAGTACTTC. This sequence encodes CASSRQATYEQYF.

The V and J genes are TRBV19 and TRBJ2-3, with D perhaps matching TRBD2 (5 bases). Trimming took 5 bases from V and 2 from J, leaving 11 bases between them. The germline V gene has CDR1 LNHDA and CDR2 SQIVND (reference sequence). The CDR3 consists of 14 residues. DNA of the CDR3: TGTGCCAGTAGTCGGCAGGACTTCACAGATACGCAGTATTTT. As protein: CASSRQDFTDTQYF.

The V gene is TRBV15, the J gene TRBJ1-1; TRBD1 matches 7 bases. Germline V gene sequence: CDR1 LNHNV, CDR2 YYDKDF (reference sequence). This CDR3 spans 14 amino acids. Trimming cost V 3 bases and J 3 bases; bases outside gene matches: 4. The chain's CDR3 is CATSRTGSYTEAFF. The CDR3 coding sequence is TGTGCCACCAGCAGGACAGGGAGTTACACTGAAGCTTTCTTT.

The V gene is TRBV2, the J gene TRBJ2-7, with TRBD2 matching 8 bases. CDR1 is SNHLY, CDR2 FYNNEI, per germline. The V segment lost 8 bases and the J segment 4 bases; nucleotides outside the gene matches: 10. The CDR3 contains 14 residues. CDR3 protein: CASGPLAGRYEQYF. In DNA, the CDR3 is TGTGCCAGCGGCCCTCTAGCGGGCCGATACGAGCAGTACTTC.

The V and J genes are TRBV2 and TRBJ1-5, with unresolved D. The germline V gene has CDR1 SNHLY and CDR2 FYNNEI. Trimming removed 8 bases from V and 1 base from J, with 9 bases in between. This CDR3 is 13 amino acids long. CDR3 residues: CASGKESNQPQHF. The DNA for the CDR3 is TGTGCCAGCGGTAAGGAGAGCAATCAGCCCCAGCATTTT.

This clone was observed a handful of times. V usage is TRBV6-6 and J usage is TRBJ1-2, with 10 bases lining up with TRBD1. Germline assignment: CDR1 MNHNY and CDR2 SVGAGI (reference sequence). V lost 6 bases, J lost 3 bases, and 10 bases stayed unmatched. The length of the CDR3 is 16 residues. The CDR3 loop is CASSLRAGTGDYGYTF. The CDR3 nucleotides are TGTGCCAGCAGCCTAAGGGCCGGGACAGGGGACTATGGCTACACCTTC.

The V and J genes are TRBV2 and TRBJ1-4; maybe TRBD1 (6 bases). V was trimmed by 6 bases and J by 8 bases, leaving 19 bases between them. The CDR3 covers 15 residues. Germline CDR1 is SNHLY and CDR2 is FYNNEI. The chain's CDR3 is CASRGAVGVKEKLFF. The CDR3, as DNA: TGTGCCAGCAGGGGGGCCGTGGGGGTTAAGGAAAAACTGTTTTTT.

This chain links TRBV29-1 with TRBJ1-1; D might be TRBD1 (5 bases). Germline V lookup: CDR1 SQVTM, CDR2 ANQGSEA. The V gene lost 4 bases and the J gene lost 0 bases, with 15 bases spanning the gap. The CDR3 runs to 15 residues. The CDR3 is CSVGAGWGMNTEAFF. In nucleotides, the CDR3 is TGCAGCGTTGGAGCAGGGTGGGGAATGAACACTGAAGCTTTCTTT.

This sequence joins TRBV19 and TRBJ2-3; 9 nucleotides match TRBD1. The V gene's germline CDR1 is LNHDA and CDR2 SQIVND (reference sequence). The CDR3 extends over 15 amino acids. J gave up 2 bases and V 5 bases, and 5 bases lay outside the gene matches. This chain's CDR3 is CASSYRGPDTDTQYF. CDR3 sequence (DNA): TGTGCCAGTAGTTACAGGGGGCCAGACACAGATACGCAGTATTTT.

This clone was detected only once. The CDR3 loop is CASSQAPTGTQYF. The CDR3 DNA follows: TGTGCCAGCAGCCAAGCCCCAACGGGGACCCAGTACTTC. V gene TRBV14 combines with J gene TRBJ2-5; D gene uncertain. The CDR3 runs to 13 residues. V dropped 1 base and J dropped 7 bases, with 10 bases sitting between them. Germline V gene lookup returns CDR1 SGHDN and CDR2 FVKESK.

The chain is built from TRBV15 and TRBJ2-2, with D maybe TRBD2 (6 bases). Between the trimmed V and J ends, which lost 8 bases and 5 bases, there was a span of 21 bases. Germline V gene sequence: CDR1 LNHNV, CDR2 YYDKDF (reference sequence). The CDR3 runs 16 residues. The CDR3 DNA sequence: TGTGCCACCGTCCGGAGGAGGGAGGCCCGGACCGGGGAGCTGTTTTTT. It yields the protein CATVRRREARTGELFF.

CDR3 in DNA: TGTGCCAGTAGTATTTTGGGGCCTGGGGTCAATTCACCCCTCCACTTT. Amino acid sequence: CASSILGPGVNSPLHF. The chain employs TRBV19 and TRBJ1-6; tentative D call: TRBD1 (5 bases). The V end lost 3 bases, the J end lost 7 bases, and 16 bases lay between the germline ends. CDR3 length equals 16 residues. Germline V gives CDR1 LNHDA, CDR2 SQIVND (reference sequence).

This clone showed up just once. V gene TRBV5-1 combines with J gene TRBJ2-3, with D possibly TRBD2 on 6 matching bases. Germline V CDR1 and CDR2: SGHRS, YFSETQ. This CDR3 region has 14 residues. V lost 4 bases, J lost 6 bases, and 15 bases lay in between. The CDR3 DNA is TGCGCCAGCAGCCCCGGGACTGCTTCGGATACGCAGTATTTT. Its protein is CASSPGTASDTQYF.

The CDR3 here is CSARNNGYTF. CDR3 nucleotide sequence: TGCAGTGCTAGAAACAATGGCTACACCTTC. The V and J genes are TRBV20-1 and TRBJ1-2, with D hard to call. CDR3 length: 10 residues. Germline-derived CDR1 and CDR2 are DFQATT and SNEGSKA (reference sequence). V lost 2 bases and J 6 bases, leaving 4 bases between the germline ends.

V and J are TRBV6-1 and TRBJ2-1, with 8 positions matching TRBD2. The CDR3 extends over 15 amino acids. Germline CDR1 MNHNS, CDR2 SASEGT. The junction had 12 bases not matched to a gene; V was cut back by 4 bases and J by 10 bases. Here the CDR3 reads CASSATGLGIEEQFF. CDR3 bases: TGTGCCAGCAGTGCCACGGGACTAGGGATAGAAGAGCAGTTCTTC.

The V and J genes are TRBV28 and TRBJ1-5, with TRBD1 matching 7 bases. J lost 5 bases, V lost 3 bases, and 4 bases had no gene match. The CDR3 sequence is 14 residues long. Germline-derived CDR1 and CDR2 are MDHEN and SYDVKM. The CDR3 protein is CASSFHRGYQPQHF. CDR3 DNA: TGTGCCAGCAGTTTCCACAGGGGTTATCAGCCCCAGCATTTT. Variable domain in full (rest from reference TRBV28 and TRBJ1-5): DVKVTQSSRYLVKRTGEKVFLECVQDMDHENMFWYRQDPGLGLRLIYFSYDVKMKEKGDIPEGYSVSREKKERFSLILESASTNQTSMYLCASSFHRGYQPQHFGDGTRLSIL.

The V gene is TRBV6-6, the J gene TRBJ2-1; 8 bases map to TRBD1. The germline V gene has CDR1 MNHNY and CDR2 SVGAGI (reference sequence). The CDR3 extends over 15 amino acids. Trimming cost V 6 bases and J 3 bases; bases outside gene matches: 7. The chain's CDR3 is CASSPTGVDYNEQFF. CDR3 in DNA: TGTGCCAGCAGCCCGACAGGGGTCGACTACAATGAGCAGTTCTTC.